The 11 T cell receptor beta chains reported below all come from one sample, sequenced in a study of T cell repertoires in cytomegalovirus infection. TCRdb analysed the reads with MiXCR anew, one entry per CDR3 protein. The sample records over 85,000 distinct CDR3 sequences, more than 15% being singletons. Source material: PBMCs. These receptors were taken from a human donor in good health (CMV status not recorded). Some clones in this sample may be carry-over from other donors' samples.

This clonotype was counted only a few times. The gene calls are TRBV5-5 and TRBJ2-1; D is uncertain. V was clipped by 0 bases and J by 3 bases, with 10 bases between them. CDR3 length: 15 residues. Germline loops: CDR1 SGHKS, CDR2 YYEKEE (reference sequence). DNA for the CDR3: TGTGCCAGCAGCTTGGGACATCCGCGCTACAATGAGCAGTTCTTC. Protein sequence: CASSLGHPRYNEQFF.

This clonotype has more than one count but fewer than ten. The chain uses TRBV20-1 and TRBJ2-1; maybe TRBD2 (7 bases). Germline CDR1 DFQATT, CDR2 SNEGSKA (reference sequence). The CDR3 runs 15 residues. V lost 6 bases and J lost 1, with 16 bases in between. The CDR3 nucleotides read TGCAGTGCGGAGAGGGGGGAGGGATCCTACAATGAGCAGTTCTTC. The encoded protein is CSAERGEGSYNEQFF.

This chain connects TRBV4-3 to TRBJ2-7; D gene unclear. The CDR3 sequence is 13 residues long. Trimming removed 0 bases from V and 3 bases from J, with 6 bases in between. Germline values: CDR1 LGHNA, CDR2 YSLEER. CDR3 region: CASSQEIYYEQYF. As DNA, the CDR3 is TGCGCCAGCAGCCAAGAGATCTACTACGAGCAGTACTTC.

The table lists this clonotype with many counts. V is TRBV4-1 and J is TRBJ1-6; the D gene is possibly TRBD1 (6 bases). The germline CDR1 and CDR2 sequences are MGHRA and YSYEKL. The CDR3 runs to 16 residues. V was shortened by 3 bases and J by 0 bases, with 9 bases between the two germline ends. This CDR3 reads CASSQRTDSYNSPLHF. The CDR3 DNA is TGCGCCAGCAGCCAGAGGACAGACTCCTATAATTCACCCCTCCACTTT.

This clonotype was recorded at least ten times. The rearrangement links TRBV20-1 to TRBJ2-7; D gene uncertain. Trimming stripped 3 bases from V and 4 bases from J, with 10 bases between. The V gene's germline CDR1 is DFQATT and CDR2 SNEGSKA (reference sequence). CDR3 size: 12 residues. In nucleotides, the CDR3 is TGCAGTGCTAGGTGGCTTTTTTACGAGCAGTACTTC. Its protein product is CSARWLFYEQYF.

The chain carries TRBV4-3 and TRBJ1-4; perhaps TRBD1 as D (6 bases). The V gene's germline CDR1 is LGHNA and CDR2 YSLEER. With 1 base removed from V and 3 bases from J, the gap between germline ends came to 9 bases. This CDR3 contains 15 residues. CDR3 protein: CASSQGGLANEKLFF. The CDR3 DNA reads as TGCGCCAGCAGCCAAGGGGGGCTAGCTAATGAAAAACTGTTTTTT.

J is TRBJ2-3 and V is TRBV5-6; 11 nucleotides align to TRBD1. The trim removed 4 bases at V and 6 bases at J, leaving 7 bases unmatched. This CDR3 region has 15 residues. Germline CDR1 and CDR2: SGHDT and YYEEEE. The CDR3 region is CASSPGTGGRDTQYF. Here the CDR3 DNA reads TGTGCCAGCAGCCCTGGGACAGGGGGTAGGGATACGCAGTATTTT.

The chain couples TRBV5-1 to TRBJ1-1, with a possible D match to TRBD1 (5 bases). Deletions cut 2 bases from V and 0 bases from J, with 14 bases between. Germline CDR1 and CDR2: SGHRS and YFSETQ. CDR3 length: 16 residues. Here the CDR3 DNA reads TGCGCCAGCAGCTTTGTTGGTTTCAGGGTGAACACTGAAGCTTTCTTT. Protein: CASSFVGFRVNTEAFF.

This chain connects TRBV5-6 to TRBJ2-1, with 8 nucleotides matching TRBD1. Germline V lookup: CDR1 SGHDT, CDR2 YYEEEE. This CDR3 is 12 amino acids long. With 4 bases clipped from V and 15 bases from J, the junction kept 9 bases outside the gene matches. In DNA, the CDR3 is TGTGCCAGCAGCCATAGACAGGGGTTCGGGTTCTTC. It codes for CASSHRQGFGFF.

A single count supports this clonotype. This chain connects TRBV11-2 to TRBJ2-7; TRBD2 agrees at 11 bases. This CDR3 contains 17 residues. Germline assignment: CDR1 SGHAT and CDR2 FQNNGV. Unmatched junction bases numbered 9, after V lost 2 bases and J lost 3 bases. The CDR3 sequence is CASSLPSGGSLLYEQYF. CDR3 nucleotides: TGTGCCAGCAGCTTACCTAGCGGGGGGTCCCTACTCTACGAGCAGTACTTC.

The gene calls are TRBV5-1 and TRBJ2-3; maybe TRBD2 (5 bases). V was pared by 5 bases and J by 3 bases, with 16 bases between. In germline, CDR1 is SGHRS, CDR2 YFSETQ. There are 15 residues in the CDR3. The DNA for the CDR3 is TGCGCCAGCAGAACCCGGGGTAGCGAAACAGATACGCAGTATTTT. Amino acids: CASRTRGSETDTQYF.